This is a list of T cell receptor beta chains from one sample in a study of regulatory T cells in long-lasting Graves disease. One entry per CDR3 protein results from TCRdb running MiXCR on the multiplex PCR reads. The table has around 450,000 distinct CDR3 sequences, about 16% seen once. The sample was also reused in another study, on T cells in Graves' hyperthyroidism and ophthalmopathy.

The specimen comprised peripheral blood mononuclear cells (PBMCs), sampled at new diagnosis, from a patient treated with antithyroid drugs. Source of these receptors: a woman in her 30s with Graves disease. Both conserved end residues are part of each CDR3. Each record gives: V gene, J gene, CDR3 protein.

TRBV11-3,TRBJ2-2,CASSLVPGGSDTGELFF
TRBV30,TRBJ2-7,CAWSPQNEQYF
TRBV11-2,TRBJ1-2,CASSSQGRYGYTF
TRBV24-1,TRBJ2-1,CATTRTSDNEQFF
TRBV29-1,TRBJ2-1,CSLTGLVSATLGNEQFF
TRBV24-1,TRBJ2-1,CATSDHHWDRGHWGEQFF
TRBV5-1,TRBJ2-7,CASSLASGLEFYEQYF
TRBV3-1,TRBJ2-7,CASSPTPGYEQYF
TRBV20-1,TRBJ2-5,CSAQRERIGTQYF
TRBV3-1,TRBJ1-3,CASSLTGPGNTIYF
TRBV28,TRBJ1-2,CASSFTELRGYTF
TRBV7-9,TRBJ2-1,CASSPRRGGNNEQFF
TRBV10-1,TRBJ2-7,CASKPLRGCHEQYF
TRBV6-9,TRBJ2-1,CASSYSLAGAYNEQFF
TRBV5-1,TRBJ1-2,CASSETERYGYTF
TRBV7-9,TRBJ2-2,CACETGGMTNTGELFF
TRBV27,TRBJ2-2,CASSLYRGGKDTGELFF
TRBV27,TRBJ2-7,CASRLSTDYEQYF
TRBV6-1,TRBJ2-1,CASSRTSGMGNEQFF
TRBV19,TRBJ2-1,CASSIRQVDEQFF
TRBV3-1,TRBJ2-7,CASSPGGEGTPLGF
TRBV20-1,TRBJ1-4,CSARDPGTATNEKLFF
TRBV11-2,TRBJ2-1,CASALGPSLFF
TRBV14,TRBJ2-7,CASSPEAGLSYEQYF
TRBV24-1,TRBJ2-1,CATSDPGLAANEQFF
TRBV29-1,TRBJ2-1,CSGDESNEQFF
TRBV4-1,TRBJ2-5,CASSRQGTRETQYF
TRBV7-9,TRBJ2-3,CASSPGQGNTDTQYF
TRBV5-6,TRBJ2-7,CASSPIAGGPPYEQYF
TRBV19,TRBJ2-3,CASSIRPGGTDTQYF
TRBV11-3,TRBJ1-1,CASSLNEGGGGTEAFF
TRBV2,TRBJ2-3,CASSGLRRESGDTQYF
TRBV18,TRBJ2-3,CASSPAGGLRANTDTQYF
TRBV19,TRBJ2-7,CASSITGFIYEQYF
TRBV15,TRBJ1-6,CATSGGQTYNSPLHF
TRBV7-9,TRBJ2-2,CASRLAGLTGELFF